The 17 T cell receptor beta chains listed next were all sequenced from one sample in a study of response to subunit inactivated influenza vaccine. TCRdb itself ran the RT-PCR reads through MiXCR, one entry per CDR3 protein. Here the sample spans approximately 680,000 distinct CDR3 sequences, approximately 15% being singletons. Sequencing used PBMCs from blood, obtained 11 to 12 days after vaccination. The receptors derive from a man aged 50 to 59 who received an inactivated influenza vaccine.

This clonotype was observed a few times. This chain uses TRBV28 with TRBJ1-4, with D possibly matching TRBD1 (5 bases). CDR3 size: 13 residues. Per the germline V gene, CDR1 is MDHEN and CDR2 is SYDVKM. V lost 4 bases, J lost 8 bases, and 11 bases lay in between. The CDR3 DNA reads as TGTGCCAGCAGTTCCTGGGGCGCGGAAAAACTGTTTTTT. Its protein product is CASSSWGAEKLFF.

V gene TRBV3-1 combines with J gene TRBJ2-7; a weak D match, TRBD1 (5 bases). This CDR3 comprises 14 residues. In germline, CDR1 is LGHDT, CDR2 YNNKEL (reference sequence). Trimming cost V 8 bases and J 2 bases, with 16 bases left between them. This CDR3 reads CASGGGTGPYEQYF. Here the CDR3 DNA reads TGTGCCAGCGGTGGTGGCACAGGCCCCTACGAGCAGTACTTC.

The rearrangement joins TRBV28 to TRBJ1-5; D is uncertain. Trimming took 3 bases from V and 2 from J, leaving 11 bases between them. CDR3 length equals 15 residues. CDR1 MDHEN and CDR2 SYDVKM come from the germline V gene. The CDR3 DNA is TGTGCCAGCAGTTTTACGGGGAGAGGCAATCAGCCCCAGCATTTT. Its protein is CASSFTGRGNQPQHF.

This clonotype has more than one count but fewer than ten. CDR3 coding DNA: TGTGCCAGCACCTTCGGGGGAGGCGATGAGCAGTTCTTC. It encodes CASTFGGGDEQFF. J is TRBJ2-1 and V is TRBV2; the D gene is possibly TRBD2 (6 bases). The CDR3 is 13 residues long. Per the germline V gene, CDR1 is SNHLY and CDR2 is FYNNEI. Trimming left V 7 bases short and J 8 bases short, with 15 bases between.

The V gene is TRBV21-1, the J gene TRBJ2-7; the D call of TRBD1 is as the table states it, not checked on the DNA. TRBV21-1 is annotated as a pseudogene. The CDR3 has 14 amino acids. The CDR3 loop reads CASSTGPVVYEQYF. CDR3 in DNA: TGTGCCAGCAGCACGGGACCGGTGGTCTACGAGCAGTACTTC.

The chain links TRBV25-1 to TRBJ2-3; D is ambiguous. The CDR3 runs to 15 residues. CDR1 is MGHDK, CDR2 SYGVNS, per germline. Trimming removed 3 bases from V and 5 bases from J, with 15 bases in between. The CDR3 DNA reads TGTGCCAGCAGTGATTTCTCTCATCGGGTAGATACGCAGTATTTT. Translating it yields CASSDFSHRVDTQYF.

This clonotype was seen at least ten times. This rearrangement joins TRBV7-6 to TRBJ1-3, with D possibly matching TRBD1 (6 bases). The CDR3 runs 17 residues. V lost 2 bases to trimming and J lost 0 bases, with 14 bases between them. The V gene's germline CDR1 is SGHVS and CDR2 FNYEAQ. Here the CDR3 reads CASSLQQGAHSGNTIYF. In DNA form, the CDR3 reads TGTGCCAGCAGCTTACAACAGGGTGCCCACTCTGGAAACACCATATATTTT.

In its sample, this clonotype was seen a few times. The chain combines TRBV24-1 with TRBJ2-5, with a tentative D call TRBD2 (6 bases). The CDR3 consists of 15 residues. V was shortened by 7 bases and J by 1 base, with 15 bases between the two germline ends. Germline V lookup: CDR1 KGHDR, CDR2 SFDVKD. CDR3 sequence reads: CATSGILGGQETQYF. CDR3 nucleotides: TGTGCCACCAGCGGAATACTGGGGGGCCAAGAGACCCAGTACTTC.

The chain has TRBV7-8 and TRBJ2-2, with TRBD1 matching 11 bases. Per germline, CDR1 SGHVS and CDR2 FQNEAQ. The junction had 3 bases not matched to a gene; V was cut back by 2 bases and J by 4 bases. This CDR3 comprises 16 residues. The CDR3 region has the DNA TGTGCCAGCAGCTTAAGGACAGGGGGCAGCACCGGGGAGCTGTTTTTT. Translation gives CASSLRTGGSTGELFF.

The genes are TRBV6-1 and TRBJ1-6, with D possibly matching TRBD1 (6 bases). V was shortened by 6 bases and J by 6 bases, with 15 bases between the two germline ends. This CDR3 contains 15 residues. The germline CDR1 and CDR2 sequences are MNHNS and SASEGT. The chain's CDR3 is CASRTGFASNSPLHF. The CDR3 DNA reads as TGTGCCAGCAGGACAGGCTTCGCATCTAATTCACCCCTCCACTTT.

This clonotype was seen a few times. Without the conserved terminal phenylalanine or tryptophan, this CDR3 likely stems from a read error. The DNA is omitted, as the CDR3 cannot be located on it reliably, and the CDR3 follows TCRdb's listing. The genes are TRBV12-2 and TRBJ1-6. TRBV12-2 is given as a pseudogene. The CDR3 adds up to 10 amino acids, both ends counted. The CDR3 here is CASRLAAGYL.

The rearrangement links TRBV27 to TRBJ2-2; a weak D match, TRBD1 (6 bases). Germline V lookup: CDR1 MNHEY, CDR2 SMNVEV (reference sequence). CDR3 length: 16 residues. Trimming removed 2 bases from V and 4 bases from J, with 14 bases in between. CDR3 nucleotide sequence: TGTGCCAGCAGTTTAGAGGCAGGGGTAGTCACCGGGGAGCTGTTTTTT. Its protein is CASSLEAGVVTGELFF.

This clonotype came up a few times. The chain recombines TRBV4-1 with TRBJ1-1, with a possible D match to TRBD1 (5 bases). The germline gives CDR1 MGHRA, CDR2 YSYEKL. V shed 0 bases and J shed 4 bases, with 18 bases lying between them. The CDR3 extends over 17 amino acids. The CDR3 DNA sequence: TGCGCCAGCAGCCAAGATAGGGGAAACCGATTCATCACTGAAGCTTTCTTT. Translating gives CASSQDRGNRFITEAFF.

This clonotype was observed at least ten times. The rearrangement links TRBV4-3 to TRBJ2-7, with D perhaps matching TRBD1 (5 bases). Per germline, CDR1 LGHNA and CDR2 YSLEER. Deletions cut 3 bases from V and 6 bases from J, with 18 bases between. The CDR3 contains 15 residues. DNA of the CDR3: TGCGCCAGCAGCCAGGGGCAGTCATCTTCTCTCGAGCAGTACTTC. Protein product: CASSQGQSSSLEQYF.

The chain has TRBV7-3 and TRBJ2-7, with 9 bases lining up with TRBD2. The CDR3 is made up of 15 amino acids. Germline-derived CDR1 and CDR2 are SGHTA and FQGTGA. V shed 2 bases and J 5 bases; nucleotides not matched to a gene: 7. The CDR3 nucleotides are TGTGCCAGCAGCTTAGATCGGACTAGCGTCAACGAGCAGTACTTC. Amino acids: CASSLDRTSVNEQYF.

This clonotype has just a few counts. The CDR3 sequence: CASSFLAGGYEQYF. CDR3 DNA sequence: TGCGCCAGCAGCTTCCTAGCGGGAGGGTACGAGCAGTACTTC. The genes are TRBV5-1 and TRBJ2-7; 12 bases agree with TRBD2. Germline V lookup: CDR1 SGHRS, CDR2 YFSETQ. Losses at the gene ends were 2 bases for V and 4 bases for J; bases not matched to a gene: 1. The CDR3 is 14 amino acids.

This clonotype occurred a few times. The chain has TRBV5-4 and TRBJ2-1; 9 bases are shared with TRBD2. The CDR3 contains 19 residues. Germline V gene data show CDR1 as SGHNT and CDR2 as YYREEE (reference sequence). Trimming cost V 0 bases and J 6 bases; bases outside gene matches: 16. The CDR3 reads CASSLVGGGGRAFFNEQFF. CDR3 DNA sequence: TGTGCCAGCAGCTTGGTCGGTGGTGGCGGGAGGGCCTTTTTCAATGAGCAGTTCTTC.